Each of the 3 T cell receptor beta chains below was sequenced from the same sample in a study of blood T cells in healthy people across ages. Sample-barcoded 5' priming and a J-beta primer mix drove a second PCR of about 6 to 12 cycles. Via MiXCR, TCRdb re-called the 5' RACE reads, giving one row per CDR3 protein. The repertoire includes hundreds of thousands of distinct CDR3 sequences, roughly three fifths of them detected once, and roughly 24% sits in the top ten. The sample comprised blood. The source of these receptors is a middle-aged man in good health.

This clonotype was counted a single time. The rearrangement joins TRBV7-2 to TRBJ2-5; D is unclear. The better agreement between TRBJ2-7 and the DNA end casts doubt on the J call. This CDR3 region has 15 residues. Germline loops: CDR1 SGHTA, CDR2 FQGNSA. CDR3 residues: CASSLQRTAYYEQYF. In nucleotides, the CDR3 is TGTGCCAGCAGCTTACAAAGGACGGCTTACTACGAGCAGTACTTC.

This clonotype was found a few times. The CDR3 spells CASSSGAVSNQPQHF. The CDR3 DNA follows: TGTGCCAGCAGTTCGGGGGCAGTCAGCAATCAGCCCCAGCATTTT. The gene calls are TRBV6-5 and TRBJ1-5; D possibly corresponds to TRBD1 (6 bases). The length of the CDR3 is 15 residues. Per germline, CDR1 MNHEY and CDR2 SVGAGI. With 4 bases removed from V and 1 base from J, the gap between germline ends came to 11 bases.

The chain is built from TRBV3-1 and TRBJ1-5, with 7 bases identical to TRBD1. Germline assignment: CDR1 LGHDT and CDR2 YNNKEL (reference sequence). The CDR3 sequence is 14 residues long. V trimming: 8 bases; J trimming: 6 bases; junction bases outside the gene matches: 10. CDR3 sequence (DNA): TGTGCCAGCTGGGGAGGGGGCGCGGGTCAGCCCCAGCATTTT. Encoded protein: CASWGGGAGQPQHF.